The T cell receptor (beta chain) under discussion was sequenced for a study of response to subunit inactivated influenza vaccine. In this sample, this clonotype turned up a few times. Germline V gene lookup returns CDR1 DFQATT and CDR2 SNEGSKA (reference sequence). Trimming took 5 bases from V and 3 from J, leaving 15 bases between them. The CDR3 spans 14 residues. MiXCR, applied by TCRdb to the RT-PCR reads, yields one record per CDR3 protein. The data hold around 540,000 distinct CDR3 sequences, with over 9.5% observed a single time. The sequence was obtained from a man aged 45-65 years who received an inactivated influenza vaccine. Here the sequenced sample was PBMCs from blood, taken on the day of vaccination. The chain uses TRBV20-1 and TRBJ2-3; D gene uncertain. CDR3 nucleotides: TGCAGTGCTCTCGGGCCGCTCCGAACAGATACGCAGTATTTT. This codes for CSALGPLRTDTQYF.